The rows below give T cell receptor beta chains drawn from one sample of a study of OX40 agonist ivuxolimab in advanced cancers. The protocol was immunoSEQ multiplex PCR, while the TCRdb copy is restricted to in-frame clones and leaves out a portion. The table includes about 73,000 clones, around 90% detected once. The sample consisted of CD4+ or CD8+ T cells sorted from blood, taken in a trial of the OX40 agonist ivuxolimab. These receptor sequences come from an adult with an advanced solid tumor such as melanoma, head and neck, liver or kidney cancer. CDR3s include the opening cysteine and the closing phenylalanine or tryptophan. The D gene is left open where the match is weak. Rows may omit the clone size; those that give it use once, few, many or a size class.

clone_size j_call d_call v_call cdr3_nt cdr3_aa
- TRBJ1-3 - TRBV28 TGTGCCAGCAGTCGTCGACCTGGAAACACCATATATTTT CASSRRPGNTIYF
- TRBJ2-1 - TRBV14 TGTGCCAGCAGCCAAGATACCTACAATGAGCAGTTCTTC CASSQDTYNEQFF
- TRBJ1-2 - TRBV7-9 TGTGCCAGCAGCTTAGCGCCTCAGGGCTACACCTTC CASSLAPQGYTF
few TRBJ2-7 TRBD2 TRBV18 TGTGCCAGCACAATAGCGGGAGACTTATACGAGCAGTACTTC CASTIAGDLYEQYF
- TRBJ2-1 - TRBV6-6 TGTGCCAGCAGGAACGACGGGACCACTAATGAGCAGTTCTTC CASRNDGTTNEQFF
- TRBJ2-3 TRBD1 TRBV6-6 TGTGCCAGCAGTTACGAGGGGGCCCCAGATACGCAGTATTTT CASSYEGAPDTQYF
- TRBJ1-3 - TRBV28 TGTGCCAGCAGCCCAAGTTGGGACTCTGGAAACACCATATATTTT CASSPSWDSGNTIYF
- TRBJ1-1 - TRBV9 TGTGCCAGCAGCGTAGAGGTAGAGGGGGGCATGAACACTGAAGCTTTCTTT CASSVEVEGGMNTEAFF
- TRBJ2-1 TRBD2 TRBV2 TGTGCCAGCAGTGAACTAGCGGGAGGATACAATGAGCAGTTCTTC CASSELAGGYNEQFF
- TRBJ2-3 - TRBV28 TGTGCCAGCAGTTTATACCTTAGCGCCTTCTCTGGGACAGATACGCAGTATTTT CASSLYLSAFSGTDTQYF
- TRBJ2-7 TRBD1 TRBV7-9 TGTGCCAGCAGGAAAACCGGGACAGACTACGAGCAGTACTTC CASRKTGTDYEQYF
- TRBJ2-5 TRBD2 TRBV6-4 TGTGCCAGCAGTGACTCGAAAGGGGTGGCTAGCGGAGAGCAAGAGACCCAGTACTTC CASSDSKGVASGEQETQYF
- TRBJ1-2 TRBD1 TRBV6-1 TGTGCCAGCACTATATTTGGACAGGAGGGGGGCTACACCTTC CASTIFGQEGGYTF
- TRBJ1-5 - TRBV7-2 TGTGCCAGCAGCTGGGACCATGCGATTGGTCAGCCCCAGCATTTT CASSWDHAIGQPQHF
- TRBJ2-1 - TRBV11-2 TGTGCCAGCAGCCTTCAGGACTTCCGGAATCGTGAGCAGTTCTTC CASSLQDFRNREQFF
- TRBJ2-1 - TRBV7-2 TGTGCCAGCAGCACGACGCTACCAGGTTCCTTCCACAATGAGCAGTTCTTC CASSTTLPGSFHNEQFF
- TRBJ2-3 TRBD1 TRBV7-9 TGTGCCAGCAATCCCCCCCGGGACAGGGAATCAGATACGCAGTATTTT CASNPPRDRESDTQYF
- TRBJ2-1 - TRBV11-1 TGTGCCAGCAGCGGCTGGCACGCTGCGGATGAGCAGTTCTTC CASSGWHAADEQFF
- TRBJ1-3 TRBD1 TRBV18 TGTGCCAGCTCACCCGGACAGGGGGGCTCTGGAAACACCATATATTTT CASSPGQGGSGNTIYF
once TRBJ1-5 - TRBV6-6 TGTGCCACATCCAGACAGTACAATCAGCCCCAGCATTTT CATSRQYNQPQHF
- TRBJ2-1 TRBD2 TRBV28 TGTGCCAGCAGTTTAGCGGGAGGGCCTGGCAATGAGCAGTTCTTC CASSLAGGPGNEQFF
- TRBJ2-1 - TRBV20-1 TGCAGTGCTGATGCGGGTGAGCAGTTCTTC CSADAGEQFF
- TRBJ1-2 - TRBV6-5 TGTGCCAGCAGAATTAACTATGGCTACACCTTC CASRINYGYTF
- TRBJ2-5 - TRBV5-6 TGTGCCAGCAGCTCCGGGCGGTCCGCCCAAGAGACCCAGTACTTC CASSSGRSAQETQYF
- TRBJ2-7 - TRBV28 TGTGCCAGCAGTTTCAGCAACTCCTACGAGCAGTACTTC CASSFSNSYEQYF
- TRBJ2-5 TRBD1 TRBV7-2 TGTGCCAGCAGCAAGGACAGGGGAAGGGAGACCCAGTACTTC CASSKDRGRETQYF
- TRBJ2-3 - TRBV28 TGTGCCAGCAGTACTGCCTTGGACTACTTCACAGATACGCAGTATTTT CASSTALDYFTDTQYF
- TRBJ2-1 - TRBV7-2 TGTGCCAGCAGCTTAGCTGGGGTATTGATGTATGAGCAGTTCTTC CASSLAGVLMYEQFF
- TRBJ2-7 TRBD2 TRBV28 TGTGCCTCCCTCCCTGCGGGACTAGCGGGCGTAGGAGACGAGCAGTACTTC CASLPAGLAGVGDEQYF
- TRBJ2-5 TRBD1 TRBV4-3 TGCGCCAGCAGCCGTGGGACAGAAGAGACCCAGTACTTC CASSRGTEETQYF
- TRBJ2-7 TRBD1 TRBV5-6 TGTGCCAGCAGCCCAACAGGGGGGATCAACGAGCAGTACTTC CASSPTGGINEQYF
- TRBJ1-3 - TRBV11-2 TGTGCCAGCAGCTGGGCAGGGTCTGGAAACACCATATATTTT CASSWAGSGNTIYF
- TRBJ2-3 TRBD2 TRBV11-1 TGTGCCAGCAGCCCAATAGCGGGAGCTGTAGATACGCAGTATTTT CASSPIAGAVDTQYF
- TRBJ2-5 TRBD2 TRBV19 TGTGCCAGTAGAACTAGCGGGATCGAGACCCAGTACTTC CASRTSGIETQYF
- TRBJ2-3 TRBD1 TRBV29-1 TGCAGCGTTGACAGGGGGCTACATTCAGATACGCAGTATTTT CSVDRGLHSDTQYF
- TRBJ1-2 - TRBV18 TGTGCCAGCTCACCAAACAACTATGGCTACACCTTC CASSPNNYGYTF